Listed here are 11 T cell receptor beta chains from one sample, sequenced in a study of blood T cell repertoires in COVID-19. Assay used: immunoSEQ multiplex PCR; TCRdb lists only in-frame clones, some missing. Among about 110,000 clones, roughly 84% were seen once, and the ten largest hold about 7%. The specimen sequenced was peripheral blood. The receptors were sampled from a woman between 50 and 59 years old with acute or convalescent COVID-19.

In this sample, this clone turned up once. The V gene is TRBV5-1, the J gene TRBJ2-3; D is possibly TRBD1 (6 bases). The CDR3 is made up of 14 amino acids. The germline V gene has CDR1 SGHRS and CDR2 YFSETQ. The V end was cut by 4 bases, the J end by 4 bases, with 13 bases between. The CDR3 sequence: CASSINRVPDTQYF. The CDR3 DNA is TGCGCCAGCAGCATCAACAGGGTACCAGATACGCAGTATTTT.

V gene TRBV7-5 combines with J gene TRBJ1-2; the table's D call TRBD1 went unverified against the DNA. TRBV7-5 is a pseudogene. The length of the CDR3 is 15 residues. CDR3 sequence: CARSLTSTGNYGYTF. In nucleotides, the CDR3 is TGTGCCAGAAGCTTAACATCCACAGGGAACTATGGCTACACCTTC.

This sequence joins TRBV18 and TRBJ2-1; TRBD1 matches 7 bases. Looked up from germline, CDR1 is KGHSH and CDR2 is LQKENI. The junction had 2 bases not matched to a gene; V was cut back by 0 bases and J by 0 bases. This CDR3 has 16 residues. The CDR3 protein is CASSPPTGTSYNEQFF. CDR3 coding DNA: TGTGCCAGCTCACCACCGACAGGGACCTCCTACAATGAGCAGTTCTTC. The variable domain in full, completed from reference TRBV18 and TRBJ2-1, reads NAGVMQNPRHLVRRRGQEARLRCSPMKGHSHVYWYRQLPEEGLKFMVYLQKENIIDESGMPKERFSAEFPKEGPSILRIQQVVRGDSAAYFCASSPPTGTSYNEQFFGPGTRLTVL.

V is TRBV24-1 and J is TRBJ2-1, with a tentative D call TRBD1 (5 bases). This CDR3 is 18 amino acids long. Germline CDR1 KGHDR, CDR2 SFDVKD. The ends were cut back, 5 bases at V and 0 bases at J, with 19 bases in the middle. The CDR3 nucleotides are TGTGCCACCAGTGGTCAACGAAACAGGTCTAGCTCCTACAATGAGCAGTTCTTC. Its protein is CATSGQRNRSSSYNEQFF.

The chain has TRBV12-3 or TRBV12-4 and TRBJ1-1, with D unclear. Trimming left V 6 bases short and J 5 bases short, with 13 bases between. The CDR3 loop spans 13 amino acids. In DNA, the CDR3 is TGTGCCAGCAGCTTTCTAGTTAGGACTGAAGCTTTCTTT. It yields the protein CASSFLVRTEAFF.

The chain employs TRBV3-1 (or the pseudogene TRBV3-2) and TRBJ1-5, with unresolved D. This CDR3 spans 14 amino acids. V gave up 1 base and J gave up 5 bases, with 9 bases separating them. The germline gives CDR1 LGHDT, CDR2 YNNKEL (reference sequence). The CDR3 protein is CASSQAGVYQPQHF. The CDR3 nucleotides are TGTGCCAGCAGCCAAGCCGGGGTGTATCAGCCCCAGCATTTT.

V is TRBV19 and J is TRBJ1-4, with 9 nucleotides matching TRBD1. The junction had 11 bases not matched to a gene; V was cut back by 7 bases and J by 8 bases. Germline loops: CDR1 LNHDA, CDR2 SQIVND (reference sequence). The CDR3 covers 15 residues. The CDR3 nucleotides are TGTGCCAGTACCAGCCTGGGGACAGGGAACGAAAAACTGTTTTTT. This sequence encodes CASTSLGTGNEKLFF.

This sequence joins TRBV5-1 and TRBJ1-2, with TRBD1 matching over 9 bases. Trimming removed 4 bases from V and 3 bases from J; junction bases left unmatched: 7. The germline V gene has CDR1 SGHRS and CDR2 YFSETQ. This CDR3 contains 15 residues. CDR3 DNA sequence: TGCGCCAGCAGCCCAGGACAGGGGCGCGACTATGGCTACACCTTC. Residues: CASSPGQGRDYGYTF. Looking up the rest from reference TRBV5-1 and TRBJ1-2 gives the full variable domain: KAGVTQTPRYLIKTRGQQVTLSCSPISGHRSVSWYQQTPGQGLQFLFEYFSETQRNKGNFPGRFSGRQFSNSRSEMNVSTLELGDSALYLCASSPGQGRDYGYTFGSGTRLTVV.

The gene calls are TRBV28 and TRBJ2-7, with TRBD1 matching over 7 bases. CDR1 is MDHEN, CDR2 SYDVKM, per germline. Losses at the gene ends were 8 bases for V and 4 bases for J; bases not matched to a gene: 11. The CDR3 is 14 residues long. CDR3 loop: CASSGGVGFYEQYF. The CDR3 DNA is TGTGCCAGCTCAGGGGGAGTAGGTTTTTACGAGCAGTACTTC.

The V call is TRBV7-2, the J call TRBJ2-3, with no clear D. This CDR3 is 15 amino acids long. The germline V gene encodes CDR1 SGHTA and CDR2 FQGNSA. The ends were cut back, 5 bases at V and 0 bases at J, with 12 bases in the middle. The chain's CDR3 is CASSPRVTSTDTQYF. DNA of the CDR3: TGTGCCAGCAGCCCTCGGGTTACTAGCACAGATACGCAGTATTTT. The full variable domain, its missing parts supplied by reference TRBV7-2 and TRBJ2-3, is GAGVSQSPSNKVTEKGKDVELRCDPISGHTALYWYRQSLGQGLEFLIYFQGNSAPDKSGLPSDRFSAERTGGSVSTLTIQRTQQEDSAVYLCASSPRVTSTDTQYFGPGTRLTVL.

The gene calls are TRBV3-1 (or the pseudogene TRBV3-2) and TRBJ1-2, with 10 bases identical to TRBD1. J lost 7 bases, V lost 3 bases, and 11 bases had no gene match. This CDR3 spans 16 amino acids. In germline, CDR1 is LGHDT, CDR2 YNNKEL (reference sequence). The CDR3 DNA sequence: TGTGCCAGCAGCCACGCAGACCCGGGACAGGGGTCTGGCTACACCTTC. Protein: CASSHADPGQGSGYTF.